This TCR beta chain was profiled in a study of blood T cell repertoires in COVID-19. Overall study context: Samples of COVID-19 (acute and convalescent) were obtained from the United States, Italy and Spain. The cDNA or gDNA used as material had been derived from T cells, B-cell-depleted T cells, or PBMCs.

Profiling relied on immunoSEQ multiplex PCR, and the TCRdb table lists in-frame clones only, not all of them. The sample holds around 320,000 clones, about 87% seen once. CDR1 and CDR2 from the germline V gene are MNHEY and SVGAGI. V lost 2 bases, J lost 4 bases, and 11 bases lay in between. The CDR3 loop spans 14 amino acids. The sequenced sample consisted of peripheral blood. This receptor was identified in a woman aged 25-40 years who had recovered from COVID-19. The rearrangement joins TRBV6-5 to TRBJ1-2, with D unclear. CDR3 region: CASSYVAGVYGYTF. The CDR3 bases are TGTGCCAGCAGTTACGTAGCGGGCGTCTATGGCTACACCTTC.